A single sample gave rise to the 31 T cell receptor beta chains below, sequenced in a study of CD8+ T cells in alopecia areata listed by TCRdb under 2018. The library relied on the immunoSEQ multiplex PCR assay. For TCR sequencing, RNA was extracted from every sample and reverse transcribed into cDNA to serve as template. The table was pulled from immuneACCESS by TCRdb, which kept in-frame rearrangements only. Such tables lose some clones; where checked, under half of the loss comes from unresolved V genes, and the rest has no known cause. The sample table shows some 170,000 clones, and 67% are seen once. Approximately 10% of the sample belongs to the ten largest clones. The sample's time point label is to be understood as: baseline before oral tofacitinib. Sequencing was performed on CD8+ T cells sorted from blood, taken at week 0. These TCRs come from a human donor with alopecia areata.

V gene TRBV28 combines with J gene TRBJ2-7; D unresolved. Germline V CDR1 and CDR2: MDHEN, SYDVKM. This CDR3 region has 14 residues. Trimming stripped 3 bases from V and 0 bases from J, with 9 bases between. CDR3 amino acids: CASSFNSPSYEQYF. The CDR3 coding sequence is TGTGCCAGCAGTTTCAACAGTCCCTCCTACGAGCAGTACTTC.

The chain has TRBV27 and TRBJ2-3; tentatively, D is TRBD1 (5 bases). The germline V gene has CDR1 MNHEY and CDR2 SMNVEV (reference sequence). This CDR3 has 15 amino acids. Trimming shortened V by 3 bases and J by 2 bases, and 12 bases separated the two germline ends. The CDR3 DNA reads TGTGCCAGCAGTTTTGGGGCAGCCTTCACAGATACGCAGTATTTT. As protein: CASSFGAAFTDTQYF.

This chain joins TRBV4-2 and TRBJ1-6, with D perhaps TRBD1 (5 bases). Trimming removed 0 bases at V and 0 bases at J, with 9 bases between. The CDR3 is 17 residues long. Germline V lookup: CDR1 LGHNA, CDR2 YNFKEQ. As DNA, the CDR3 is TGTGCCAGCAGCCAAGATTTGGGGGGCTCCTATAATTCACCCCTCCACTTT. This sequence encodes CASSQDLGGSYNSPLHF.

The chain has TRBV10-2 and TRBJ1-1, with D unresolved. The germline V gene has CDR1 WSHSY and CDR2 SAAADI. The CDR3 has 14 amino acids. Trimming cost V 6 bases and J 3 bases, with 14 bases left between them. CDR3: CASRTGGGDTEAFF. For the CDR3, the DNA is TGCGCCAGCAGGACGGGAGGTGGGGACACTGAAGCTTTCTTT.

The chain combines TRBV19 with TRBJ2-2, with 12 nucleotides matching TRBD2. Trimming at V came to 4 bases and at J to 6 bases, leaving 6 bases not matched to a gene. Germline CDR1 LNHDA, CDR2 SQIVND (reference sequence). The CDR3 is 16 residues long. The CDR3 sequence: CASSRLAGVRAGELFF. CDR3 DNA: TGTGCCAGTAGTAGACTAGCGGGGGTACGCGCCGGGGAGCTGTTTTTT.

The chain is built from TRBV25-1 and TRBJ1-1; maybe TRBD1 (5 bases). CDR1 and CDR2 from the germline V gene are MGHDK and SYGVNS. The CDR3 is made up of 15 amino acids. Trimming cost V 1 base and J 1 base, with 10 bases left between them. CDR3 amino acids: CASSELRQKNTEAFF. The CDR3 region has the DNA TGTGCCAGCAGTGAATTAAGACAGAAGAACACTGAAGCTTTCTTT. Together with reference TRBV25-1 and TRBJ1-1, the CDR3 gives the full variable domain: EADIYQTPRYLVIGTGKKITLECSQTMGHDKMYWYQQDPGMELHLIHYSYGVNSTEKGDLSSESTVSRIRTEHFPLTLESARPSHTSQYLCASSELRQKNTEAFFGQGTRLTVV.

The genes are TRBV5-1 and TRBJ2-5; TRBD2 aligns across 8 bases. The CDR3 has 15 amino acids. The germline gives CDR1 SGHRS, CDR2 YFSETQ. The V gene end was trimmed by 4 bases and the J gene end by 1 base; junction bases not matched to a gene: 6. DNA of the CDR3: TGCGCCAGCAGCGTGACGACTAGCGCCCAAGAGACCCAGTACTTC. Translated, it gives CASSVTTSAQETQYF.

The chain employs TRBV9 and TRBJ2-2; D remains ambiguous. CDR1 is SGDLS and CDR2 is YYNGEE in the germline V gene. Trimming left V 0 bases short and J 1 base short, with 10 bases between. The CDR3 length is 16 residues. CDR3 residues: CASSVARVLNTGELFF. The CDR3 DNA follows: TGTGCCAGCAGCGTAGCTCGGGTCCTGAACACCGGGGAGCTGTTTTTT.

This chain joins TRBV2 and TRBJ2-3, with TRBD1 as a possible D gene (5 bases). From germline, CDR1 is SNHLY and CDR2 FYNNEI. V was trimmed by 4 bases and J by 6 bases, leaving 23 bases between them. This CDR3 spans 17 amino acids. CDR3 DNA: TGTGCCAGCAGTGTGGTTTTGGGATCATCAGGGTCCGATACGCAGTATTTT. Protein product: CASSVVLGSSGSDTQYF. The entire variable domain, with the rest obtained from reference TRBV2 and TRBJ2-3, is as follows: EPEVTQTPSHQVTQMGQEVILRCVPISNHLYFYWYRQILGQKVEFLVSFYNNEISEKSEIFDDQFSVERPDGSNFTLKIRSTKLEDSAMYFCASSVVLGSSGSDTQYFGPGTRLTVL.

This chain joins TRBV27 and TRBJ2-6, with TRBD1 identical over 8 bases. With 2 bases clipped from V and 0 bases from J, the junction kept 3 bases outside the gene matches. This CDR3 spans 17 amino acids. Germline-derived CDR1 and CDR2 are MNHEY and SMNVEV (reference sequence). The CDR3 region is CASSLIQGASGANVLTF. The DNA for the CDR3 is TGTGCCAGCAGTTTAATTCAGGGGGCCTCTGGGGCCAACGTCCTGACTTTC.

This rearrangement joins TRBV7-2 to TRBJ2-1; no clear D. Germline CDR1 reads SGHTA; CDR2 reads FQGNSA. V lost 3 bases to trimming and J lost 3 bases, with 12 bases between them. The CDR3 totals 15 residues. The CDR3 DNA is TGTGCCAGCAGCTTTCGAAGGGCAAACTACAATGAGCAGTTCTTC. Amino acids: CASSFRRANYNEQFF.

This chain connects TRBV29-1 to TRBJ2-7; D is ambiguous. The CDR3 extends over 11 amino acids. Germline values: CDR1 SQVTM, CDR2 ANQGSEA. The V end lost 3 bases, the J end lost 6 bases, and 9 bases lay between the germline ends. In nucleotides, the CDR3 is TGCAGCGTTGAGACCTTGAGCGAGCAGTACTTC. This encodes CSVETLSEQYF.

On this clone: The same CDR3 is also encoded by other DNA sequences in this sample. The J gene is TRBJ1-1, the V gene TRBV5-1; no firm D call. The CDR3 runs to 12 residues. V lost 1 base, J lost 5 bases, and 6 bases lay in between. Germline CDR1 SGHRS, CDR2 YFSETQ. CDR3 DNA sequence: TGCGCCAGCAGCTTGCGCCCAACTGAAGCTTTCTTT. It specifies CASSLRPTEAFF.

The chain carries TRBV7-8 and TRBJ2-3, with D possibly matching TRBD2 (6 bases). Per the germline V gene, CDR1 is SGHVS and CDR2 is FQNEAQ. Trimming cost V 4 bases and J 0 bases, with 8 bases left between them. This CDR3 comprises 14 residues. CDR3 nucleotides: TGTGCCAGCAGCTCCGGGGGAAGCACAGATACGCAGTATTTT. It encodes CASSSGGSTDTQYF. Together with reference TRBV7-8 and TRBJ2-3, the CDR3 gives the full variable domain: GAGVSQSPRYKVAKRGQDVALRCDPISGHVSLFWYQQALGQGPEFLTYFQNEAQLDKSGLPSDRFFAERPEGSVSTLKIQRTQQEDSAVYLCASSSGGSTDTQYFGPGTRLTVL.

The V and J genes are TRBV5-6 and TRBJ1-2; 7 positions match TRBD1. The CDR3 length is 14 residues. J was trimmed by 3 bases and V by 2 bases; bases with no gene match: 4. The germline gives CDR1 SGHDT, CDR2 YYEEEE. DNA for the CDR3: TGTGCCAGCAGCTTCGAGGGGGCCTACTATGGCTACACCTTC. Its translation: CASSFEGAYYGYTF.

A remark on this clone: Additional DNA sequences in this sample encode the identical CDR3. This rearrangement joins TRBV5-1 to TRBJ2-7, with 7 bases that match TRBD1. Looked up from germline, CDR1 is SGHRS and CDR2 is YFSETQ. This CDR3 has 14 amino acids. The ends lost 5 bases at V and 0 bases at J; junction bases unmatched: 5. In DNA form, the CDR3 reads TGCGCCAGCAGTTCGACAGGGCCCTCCTACGAGCAGTACTTC. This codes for CASSSTGPSYEQYF. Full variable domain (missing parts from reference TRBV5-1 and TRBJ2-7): KAGVTQTPRYLIKTRGQQVTLSCSPISGHRSVSWYQQTPGQGLQFLFEYFSETQRNKGNFPGRFSGRQFSNSRSEMNVSTLELGDSALYLCASSSTGPSYEQYFGPGTRLTVT.

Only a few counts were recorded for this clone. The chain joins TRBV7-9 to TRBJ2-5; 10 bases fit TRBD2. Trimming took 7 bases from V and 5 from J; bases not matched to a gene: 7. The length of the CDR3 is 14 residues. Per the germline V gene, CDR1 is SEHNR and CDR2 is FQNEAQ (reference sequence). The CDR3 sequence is CASTSGGERETQYF. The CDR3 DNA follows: TGTGCCAGCACCAGCGGGGGGGAGCGGGAGACCCAGTACTTC.

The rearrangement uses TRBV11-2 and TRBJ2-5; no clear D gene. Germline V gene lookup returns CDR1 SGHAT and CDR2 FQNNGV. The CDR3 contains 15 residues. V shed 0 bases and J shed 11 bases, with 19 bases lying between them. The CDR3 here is CASSLDLIRFDKQYF. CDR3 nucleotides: TGTGCCAGCAGCTTAGATCTTATCAGGTTCGACAAGCAGTACTTC.

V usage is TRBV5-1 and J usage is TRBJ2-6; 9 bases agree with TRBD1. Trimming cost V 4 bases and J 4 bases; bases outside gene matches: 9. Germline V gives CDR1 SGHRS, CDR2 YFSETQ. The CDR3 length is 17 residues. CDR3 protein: CASSGTGGWEGANVLTF. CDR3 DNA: TGCGCCAGCAGCGGAACAGGGGGCTGGGAAGGGGCCAACGTCCTGACTTTC.

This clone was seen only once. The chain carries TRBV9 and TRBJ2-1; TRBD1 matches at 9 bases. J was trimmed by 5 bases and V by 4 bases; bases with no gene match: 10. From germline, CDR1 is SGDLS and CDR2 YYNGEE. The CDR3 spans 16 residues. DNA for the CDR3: TGTGCCAGCAGCATCAAACCGGGACAGGGCGACAATGAGCAGTTCTTC. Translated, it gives CASSIKPGQGDNEQFF.

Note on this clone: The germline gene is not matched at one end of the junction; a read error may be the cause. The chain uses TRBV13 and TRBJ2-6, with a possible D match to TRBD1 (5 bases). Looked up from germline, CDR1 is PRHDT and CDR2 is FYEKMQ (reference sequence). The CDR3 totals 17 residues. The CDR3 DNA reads TGTGCCAGCAGCTTAAGGGCGGACACCCCTGGAGCCAACGTCCTGACTTTC. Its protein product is CASSLRADTPGANVLTF.

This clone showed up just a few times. In nucleotides, the CDR3 is TGCGCCAGCAGCTTGTCAGGCCCTTCTGACTATGGCTACACCTTC. This codes for CASSLSGPSDYGYTF. The genes are TRBV5-1 and TRBJ1-2; no definite D call. V lost 1 base, J lost 3 bases, and 13 bases lay in between. Germline values: CDR1 SGHRS, CDR2 YFSETQ. The CDR3 length is 15 residues.

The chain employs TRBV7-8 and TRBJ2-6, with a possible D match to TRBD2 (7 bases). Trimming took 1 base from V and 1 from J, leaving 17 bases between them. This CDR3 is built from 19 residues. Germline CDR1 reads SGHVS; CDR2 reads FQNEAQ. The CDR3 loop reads CASSLGAGQVFSGANVLTF. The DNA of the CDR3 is TGTGCCAGCAGCTTAGGAGCGGGACAAGTATTTTCTGGGGCCAACGTCCTGACTTTC.

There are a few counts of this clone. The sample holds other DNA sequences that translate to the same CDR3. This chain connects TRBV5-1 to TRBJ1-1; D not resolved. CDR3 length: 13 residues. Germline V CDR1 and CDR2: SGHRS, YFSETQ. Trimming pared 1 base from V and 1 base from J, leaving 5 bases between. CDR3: CASSLTENTEAFF. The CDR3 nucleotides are TGCGCCAGCAGCTTGACGGAGAACACTGAAGCTTTCTTT.

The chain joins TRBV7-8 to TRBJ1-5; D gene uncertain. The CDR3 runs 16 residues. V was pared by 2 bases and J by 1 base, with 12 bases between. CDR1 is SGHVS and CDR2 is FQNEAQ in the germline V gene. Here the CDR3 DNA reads TGTGCCAGCAGCTTATATGAGTCGGGAAGCAATCAGCCCCAGCATTTT. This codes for CASSLYESGSNQPQHF.

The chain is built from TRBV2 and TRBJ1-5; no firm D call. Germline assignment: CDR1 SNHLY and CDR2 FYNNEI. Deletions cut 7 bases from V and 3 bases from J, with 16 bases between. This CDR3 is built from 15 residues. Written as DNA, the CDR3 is TGTGCCAGCATGGCCTTCCAGGCCTACAATCAGCCCCAGCATTTT. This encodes CASMAFQAYNQPQHF.

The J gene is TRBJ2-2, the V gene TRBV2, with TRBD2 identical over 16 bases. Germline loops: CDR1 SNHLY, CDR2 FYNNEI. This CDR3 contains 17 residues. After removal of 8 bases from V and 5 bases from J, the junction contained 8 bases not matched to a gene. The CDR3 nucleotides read TGTGCCAGCGACCTGGGACTAGCGGGGGGGCCGACCGGGGAGCTGTTTTTT. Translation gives CASDLGLAGGPTGELFF.

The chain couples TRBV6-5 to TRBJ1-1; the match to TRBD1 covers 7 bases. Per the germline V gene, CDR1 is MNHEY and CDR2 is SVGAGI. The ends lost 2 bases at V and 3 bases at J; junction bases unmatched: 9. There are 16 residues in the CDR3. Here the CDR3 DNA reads TGTGCCAGCAGTTACGGGCAGGGGGGGGTATACACTGAAGCTTTCTTT. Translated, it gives CASSYGQGGVYTEAFF.

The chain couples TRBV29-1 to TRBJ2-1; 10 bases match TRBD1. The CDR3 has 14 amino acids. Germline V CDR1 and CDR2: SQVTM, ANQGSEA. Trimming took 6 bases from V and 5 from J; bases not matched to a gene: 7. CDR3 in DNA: TGCAGCGTGGAGACAGGGGGCGTAAACAATGAGCAGTTCTTC. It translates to CSVETGGVNNEQFF.

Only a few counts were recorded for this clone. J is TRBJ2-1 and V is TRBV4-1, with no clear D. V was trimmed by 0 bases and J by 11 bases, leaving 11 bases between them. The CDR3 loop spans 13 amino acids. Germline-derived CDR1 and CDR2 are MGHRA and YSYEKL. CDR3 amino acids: CASSQERADQQFF. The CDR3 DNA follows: TGCGCCAGCAGCCAAGAAAGGGCAGACCAGCAGTTCTTC.

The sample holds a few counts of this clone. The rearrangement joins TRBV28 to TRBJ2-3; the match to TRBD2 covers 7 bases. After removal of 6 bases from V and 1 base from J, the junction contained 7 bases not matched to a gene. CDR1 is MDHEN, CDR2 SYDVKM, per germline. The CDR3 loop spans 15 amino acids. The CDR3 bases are TGTGCCAGCAGGCCACTTCGGGAGGGCACAGATACGCAGTATTTT. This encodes CASRPLREGTDTQYF.